This T cell receptor beta chain comes out of a study of CD8+ T cells in alopecia areata. Study findings and constraints: Scalp clonality, together with expanded CD8+ clones among the top 100, fell significantly with tofacitinib.

Regarding this clone: What it recognizes is unknown.

Extracted RNA was reverse transcribed into cDNA, the sequencing template. TCRdb keeps only in-frame clones here, not all; method: immunoSEQ multiplex PCR. The sample lists a few hundred thousand clones; roughly 56% were seen once. The germline gives CDR1 MNHEY, CDR2 SMNVEV (reference sequence). CDR3 length: 15 residues. Germline trimming cut 5 bases from V and 4 bases from J; bases unmatched to any gene: 10. Noted treatment: oral pan-JAK inhibitor, 5-10 mg twice daily. Specimens obtained from alopecia areata patients comprised lesional scalp punch biopsies and peripheral blood. The receptor was isolated from a human donor with alopecia areata. J is TRBJ1-2 and V is TRBV27; 7 bases fit TRBD1. This material consisted of CD4+ T cells sorted from blood, taken at week 4, from a patient treated with tofacitinib. Here the CDR3 DNA reads TGTGCCAGCAGTCGCGCGGGATACAGGGGCTATGGCTACACCTTC. It specifies CASSRAGYRGYGYTF.